A single T cell receptor (beta chain) is shown here with its context. Antigen unknown. Profiled with immunoSEQ multiplex PCR; TCRdb holds only in-frame clones, not every one. The sample gives some 10,000 clones, around 76% of which show up once; 25% is in the top ten. These data belong to a study of T cell repertoires in ileal Crohn's disease. Findings and caveats of the study: Mucosal expansions were suggested to be mainly CD8 T cells.

Germline CDR1 is SGHTA and CDR2 is FQGNSA. The CDR3 extends over 15 amino acids. V was clipped by 5 bases and J by 0 bases; unmatched bases: 5. The sequenced material came from ileal tissue. This sequence was found in an adult with Crohn's disease. This sequence joins TRBV7-2 and TRBJ1-2; 8 bases agree with TRBD1. CDR3 amino acids: CASSPQTGANYGYTF. The CDR3 coding sequence is TGTGCCAGCAGCCCTCAGACAGGGGCTAACTATGGCTACACCTTC.